A single sample is the source of the 14 T cell receptor beta chains below, sequenced in a study of early T cells in non-severe SARS-CoV-2 infection. TCRdb redid the calling of the 5' RACE reads with MiXCR, one entry per CDR3 protein. The sample yields about 60,000 distinct CDR3 sequences, approximately 9% seen once. Sequencing was performed on whole blood. The receptors stem from an adult who was a healthcare worker with PCR-confirmed SARS-CoV-2 infection or an uninfected control (not recorded which).

In this sample, this clonotype turned up many times. This chain connects TRBV5-1 to TRBJ1-1; D is possibly TRBD1 (5 bases). In germline, CDR1 is SGHRS, CDR2 YFSETQ. This CDR3 comprises 15 residues. The V end lost 0 bases, the J end lost 1 base, and 10 bases lay between the germline ends. For the CDR3, the DNA is TGCGCCAGCAGCTTGGAATTGGGACCGAACACTGAAGCTTTCTTT. Residues: CASSLELGPNTEAFF.

At least ten counts were recorded for this clonotype. The genes are TRBV28 and TRBJ2-7; D possibly corresponds to TRBD2 (5 bases). The CDR3 runs to 18 residues. Germline V gene sequence: CDR1 MDHEN, CDR2 SYDVKM. The V gene lost 6 bases and the J gene lost 2 bases, with 26 bases spanning the gap. CDR3 protein: CASRSLAPVPGSTYEQYF. The CDR3 DNA sequence: TGTGCCAGCAGGTCCTTAGCGCCCGTACCGGGGTCAACCTACGAGCAGTACTTC.

This clonotype showed up many times. The genes are TRBV6-2 or TRBV6-3 and TRBJ2-7, with 13 nucleotides matching TRBD2. The J segment lost 10 bases and the V segment lost 6 bases, leaving 6 bases of the junction unmatched. The CDR3 runs 13 residues. Germline V gives CDR1 MNHEY, CDR2 SVGEGT. The CDR3 DNA is TGTGCCAGCAGCCTGACTAGCGGGAGGCCTCAGTACTTC. This codes for CASSLTSGRPQYF.

This clonotype has more than one count but fewer than ten. The V call is TRBV5-1, the J call TRBJ2-7, with a weak D call TRBD2 (6 bases). The CDR3 consists of 16 residues. V was shortened by 0 bases and J by 4 bases, with 17 bases between the two germline ends. Germline CDR1 reads SGHRS; CDR2 reads YFSETQ. CDR3 region: CASSLGRGMGVYEQYF. DNA for the CDR3: TGCGCCAGCAGCTTGGGACGCGGGATGGGTGTTTACGAGCAGTACTTC. The full variable domain, in which reference TRBV5-1 and TRBJ2-7 provide the parts outside the CDR3, is KAGVTQTPRYLIKTRGQQVTLSCSPISGHRSVSWYQQTPGQGLQFLFEYFSETQRNKGNFPGRFSGRQFSNSRSEMNVSTLELGDSALYLCASSLGRGMGVYEQYFGPGTRLTVT.

This clonotype has at least ten counts. The rearrangement uses TRBV12-3 or TRBV12-4 and TRBJ2-2; D perhaps matches TRBD1 (7 bases). V shed 5 bases and J shed 0 bases, with 13 bases lying between them. This CDR3 has 16 amino acids. This CDR3 reads CASSRGGGPNTGELFF. CDR3 sequence (DNA): TGTGCCAGCAGTCGAGGAGGGGGCCCGAACACCGGGGAGCTGTTTTTT.

This clonotype was detected a few times. The rearrangement joins TRBV2 to TRBJ2-1; 13 positions match TRBD2. CDR3 size: 20 residues. V shed 8 bases, J shed 1 base, and the junction held 17 bases outside the gene matches. Per the germline V gene, CDR1 is SNHLY and CDR2 is FYNNEI. This chain's CDR3 is CASVPPVGLAGESSYNEQFF. The DNA for the CDR3 is TGTGCCAGCGTCCCTCCCGTTGGACTAGCGGGAGAGAGTTCCTACAATGAGCAGTTCTTC.

This clonotype has a count of ten or more. This chain links TRBV7-2 with TRBJ2-7; 8 nucleotides match TRBD2. This CDR3 region has 14 residues. CDR1 is SGHTA, CDR2 FQGNSA, per germline. With V trimmed by 5 bases and J by 2 bases, 5 bases remained unmatched. CDR3 sequence: CASSPTSGTYEQYF. The DNA of the CDR3 is TGTGCCAGCAGCCCAACTAGCGGAACCTACGAGCAGTACTTC.

This clonotype came up many times. The genes are TRBV12-3 or TRBV12-4 and TRBJ2-5, with 7 nucleotides matching TRBD1. This CDR3 region has 13 residues. V was clipped by 6 bases and J by 4 bases; unmatched bases: 5. In DNA, the CDR3 is TGTGCCAGCAGCCTTCGACAGGGAGAGACCCAGTACTTC. This sequence encodes CASSLRQGETQYF.

This clonotype was seen many times. This chain joins TRBV24-1 and TRBJ2-1; 11 nucleotides match TRBD2. V was pared by 2 bases and J by 0 bases, with 8 bases of the junction left unmatched. CDR3 length: 19 residues. Germline V CDR1 and CDR2: KGHDR, SFDVKD. The CDR3 region has the DNA TGTGCCACCAGTGATTACAGACTAGCGGGAACCCGCTCCTACAATGAGCAGTTCTTC. Amino acid sequence: CATSDYRLAGTRSYNEQFF.

This clonotype was detected many times. The rearrangement joins TRBV9 to TRBJ2-7; D is possibly TRBD1 (6 bases). The CDR3 extends over 15 amino acids. Germline CDR1 SGDLS, CDR2 YYNGEE. Trimming cost V 4 bases and J 0 bases, with 14 bases left between them. The CDR3 coding sequence is TGTGCCAGCAGCCCCCGTCAGGGGCGCTCCTACGAGCAGTACTTC. Encoded protein: CASSPRQGRSYEQYF.

This clonotype came up many times. V and J are TRBV6-4 and TRBJ2-2; 7 nucleotides align to TRBD1. This CDR3 contains 15 residues. Germline CDR1 MRHNA, CDR2 SNTAGT. The V segment lost 3 bases and the J segment 2 bases; nucleotides outside the gene matches: 3. CDR3 residues: CASSEQGLNTGELFF. For the CDR3, the DNA is TGTGCCAGCAGTGAACAGGGGCTAAACACCGGGGAGCTGTTTTTT.

V usage is TRBV2 and J usage is TRBJ1-2; possible D gene TRBD1, 5 bases. The CDR3 is 14 residues long. V lost 5 bases and J 7 bases, leaving 17 bases between the germline ends. The germline CDR1 and CDR2 sequences are SNHLY and FYNNEI. As DNA, the CDR3 is TGTGCCAGCAGTCCTAGCAGGGAAGTCGGTGGCTACACCTTC. Translating it yields CASSPSREVGGYTF.

This clonotype was detected only a few times. The chain uses TRBV2 and TRBJ2-3; D remains unclear. This CDR3 is built from 12 residues. CDR1 is SNHLY, CDR2 FYNNEI, per germline. CDR3 sequence: CVTLPVTDTQYF. The CDR3 DNA reads TGTGTCACCCTACCAGTGACAGATACGCAGTATTTT. Combining the CDR3 with reference TRBV2 and TRBJ2-3 gives the whole variable domain EPEVTQTPSHQVTQMGQEVILRCVPISNHLYFYWYRQILGQKVEFLVSFYNNEISEKSEIFDDQFSVERPDGSNFTLKIRSTKLEDSAMYFCVTLPVTDTQYFGPGTRLTVL.

Written as DNA, the CDR3 is TGCAGTGTTATCCGGGACAGAATACATCAGCCCCAGCATTTT. Its protein product is CSVIRDRIHQPQHF. The chain carries TRBV20-1 and TRBJ1-5; 7 positions agree with TRBD1. Germline CDR1 is DFQATT and CDR2 is SNEGSKA (reference sequence). The trim removed 7 bases at V and 5 bases at J, leaving 11 bases unmatched. The CDR3 sequence is 14 residues long.